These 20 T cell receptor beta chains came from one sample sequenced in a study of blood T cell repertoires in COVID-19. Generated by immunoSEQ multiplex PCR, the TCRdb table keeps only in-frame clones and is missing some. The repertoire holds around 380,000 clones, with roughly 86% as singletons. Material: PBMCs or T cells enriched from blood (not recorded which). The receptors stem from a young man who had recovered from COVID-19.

The CDR3 coding sequence is TGTGCCAGCTCCGAACAGGGGTGGGTCGCTGAAGCTTTCTTT. It is translated as CASSEQGWVAEAFF. The chain couples TRBV25-1 to TRBJ1-1, with 7 bases that match TRBD1. Looked up from germline, CDR1 is MGHDK and CDR2 is SYGVNS. The CDR3 runs to 14 residues. The ends lost 8 bases at V and 6 bases at J; junction bases unmatched: 12.

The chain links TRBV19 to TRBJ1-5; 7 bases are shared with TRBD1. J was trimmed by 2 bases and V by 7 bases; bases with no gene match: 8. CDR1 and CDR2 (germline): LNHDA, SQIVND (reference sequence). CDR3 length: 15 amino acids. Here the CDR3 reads CASTSRDSGNQPQHF. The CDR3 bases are TGTGCCAGTACCTCTCGGGACAGCGGCAATCAGCCCCAGCATTTT.

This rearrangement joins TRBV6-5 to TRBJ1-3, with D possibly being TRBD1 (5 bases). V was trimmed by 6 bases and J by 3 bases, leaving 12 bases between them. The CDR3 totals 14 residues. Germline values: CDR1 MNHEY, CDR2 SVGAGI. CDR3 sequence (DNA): TGTGCCAGCAGCCCACGGGGGTTTGGAAACACCATATATTTT. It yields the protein CASSPRGFGNTIYF.

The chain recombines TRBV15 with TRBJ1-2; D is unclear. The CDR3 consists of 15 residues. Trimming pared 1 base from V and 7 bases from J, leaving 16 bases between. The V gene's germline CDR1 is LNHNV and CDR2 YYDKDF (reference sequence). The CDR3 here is CATSRARGVRSGYTF. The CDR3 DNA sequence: TGTGCCACCAGCAGAGCAAGAGGAGTGAGGAGTGGCTACACCTTC.

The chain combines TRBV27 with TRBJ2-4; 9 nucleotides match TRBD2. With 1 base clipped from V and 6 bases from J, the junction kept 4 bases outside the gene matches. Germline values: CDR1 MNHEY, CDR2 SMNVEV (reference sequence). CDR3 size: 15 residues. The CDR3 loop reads CASSLFVAGVNIQYF. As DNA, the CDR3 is TGTGCCAGCAGTTTATTTGTAGCGGGGGTAAACATTCAGTACTTC.

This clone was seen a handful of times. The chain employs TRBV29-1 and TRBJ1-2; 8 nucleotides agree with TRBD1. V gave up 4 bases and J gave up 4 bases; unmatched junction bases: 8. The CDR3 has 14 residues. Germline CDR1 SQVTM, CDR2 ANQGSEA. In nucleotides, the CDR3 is TGCAGCGTTGCCGACGGAGGGACAGGCTATGGCTACACCTTC. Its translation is CSVADGGTGYGYTF. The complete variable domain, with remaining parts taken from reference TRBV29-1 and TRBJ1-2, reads SAVISQKPSRDICQRGTSLTIQCQVDSQVTMMFWYRQQPGQSLTLIATANQGSEATYESGFVIDKFPISRPNLTFSTLTVSNMSPEDSSIYLCSVADGGTGYGYTFGSGTRLTVV.

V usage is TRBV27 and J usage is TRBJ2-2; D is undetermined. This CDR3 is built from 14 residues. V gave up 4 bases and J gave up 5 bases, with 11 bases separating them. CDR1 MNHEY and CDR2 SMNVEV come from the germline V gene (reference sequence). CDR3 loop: CASSSPFRTGELFF. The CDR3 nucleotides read TGTGCCAGCAGTTCCCCCTTCCGGACCGGGGAGCTGTTTTTT.

The chain's CDR3 is CASSLGGEQYF. DNA for the CDR3: TGTGCCAGCAGCCTCGGGGGCGAGCAGTACTTC. The chain employs TRBV3-1 (or the pseudogene TRBV3-2) and TRBJ2-7, with D possibly TRBD2 on 6 matching bases. Trimming removed 4 bases from V and 6 bases from J, with 7 bases in between. The CDR3 covers 11 residues. Germline lookup yields CDR1 LGHDT and CDR2 YNNKEL (reference sequence).

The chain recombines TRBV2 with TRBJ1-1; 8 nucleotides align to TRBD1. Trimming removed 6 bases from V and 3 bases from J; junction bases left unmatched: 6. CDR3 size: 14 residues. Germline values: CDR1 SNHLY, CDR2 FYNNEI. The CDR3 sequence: CASRPGGSYTEAFF. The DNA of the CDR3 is TGTGCCAGCAGGCCAGGGGGCAGCTACACTGAAGCTTTCTTT.

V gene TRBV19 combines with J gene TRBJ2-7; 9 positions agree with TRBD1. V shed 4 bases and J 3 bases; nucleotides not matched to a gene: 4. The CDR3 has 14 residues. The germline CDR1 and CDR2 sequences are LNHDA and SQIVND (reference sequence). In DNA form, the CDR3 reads TGTGCCAGTAGTAGCGGGACAGGGAGCTACGAGCAGTACTTC. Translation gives CASSSGTGSYEQYF.

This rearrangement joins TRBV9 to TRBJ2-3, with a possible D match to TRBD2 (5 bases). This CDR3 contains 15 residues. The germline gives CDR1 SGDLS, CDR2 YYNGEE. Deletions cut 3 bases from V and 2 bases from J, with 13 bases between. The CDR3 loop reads CASSERRTTTDTQYF. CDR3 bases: TGTGCCAGCAGCGAGCGGCGCACTACCACAGATACGCAGTATTTT.

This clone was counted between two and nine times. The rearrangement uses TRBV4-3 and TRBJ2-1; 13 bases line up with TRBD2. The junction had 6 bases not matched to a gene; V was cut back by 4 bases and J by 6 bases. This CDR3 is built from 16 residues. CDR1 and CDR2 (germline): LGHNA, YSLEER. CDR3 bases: TGCGCCAGCAGCCGGTCGACTAGCGGGGGGATCAATGAGCAGTTCTTC. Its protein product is CASSRSTSGGINEQFF.

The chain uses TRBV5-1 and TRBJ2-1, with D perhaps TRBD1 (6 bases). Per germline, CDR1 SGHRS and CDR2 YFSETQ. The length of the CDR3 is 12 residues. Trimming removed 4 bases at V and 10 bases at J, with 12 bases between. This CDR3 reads CASSNGQTEQFF. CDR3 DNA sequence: TGCGCCAGCAGCAACGGACAGACAGAGCAGTTCTTC.

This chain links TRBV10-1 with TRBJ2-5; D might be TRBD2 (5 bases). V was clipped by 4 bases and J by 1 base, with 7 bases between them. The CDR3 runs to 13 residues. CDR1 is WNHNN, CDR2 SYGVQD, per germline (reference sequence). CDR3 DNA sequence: TGCGCCAGCAGTGCCGGGATCCAAGAGACCCAGTACTTC. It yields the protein CASSAGIQETQYF.

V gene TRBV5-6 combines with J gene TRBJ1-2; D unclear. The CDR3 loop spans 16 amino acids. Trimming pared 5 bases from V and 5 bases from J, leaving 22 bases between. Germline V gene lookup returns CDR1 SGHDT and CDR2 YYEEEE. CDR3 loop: CASSFEMTTKVYGYTF. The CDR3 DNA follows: TGTGCCAGCAGTTTTGAAATGACCACTAAGGTTTATGGCTACACCTTC.

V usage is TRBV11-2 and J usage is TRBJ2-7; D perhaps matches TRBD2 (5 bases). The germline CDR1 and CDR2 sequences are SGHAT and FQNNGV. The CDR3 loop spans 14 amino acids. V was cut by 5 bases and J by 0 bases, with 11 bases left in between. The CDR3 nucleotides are TGTGCCAGCAGCCATAGGGAGAGCTCCTACGAGCAGTACTTC. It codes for CASSHRESSYEQYF. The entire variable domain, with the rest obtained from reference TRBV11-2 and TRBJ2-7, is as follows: EAGVAQSPRYKIIEKRQSVAFWCNPISGHATLYWYQQILGQGPKLLIQFQNNGVVDDSQLPKDRFSAERLKGVDSTLKIQPAKLEDSAVYLCASSHRESSYEQYFGPGTRLTVT.

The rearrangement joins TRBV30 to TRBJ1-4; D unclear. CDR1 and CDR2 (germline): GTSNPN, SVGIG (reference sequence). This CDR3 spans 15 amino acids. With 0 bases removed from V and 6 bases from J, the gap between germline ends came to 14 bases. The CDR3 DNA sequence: TGTGCCTGGAGTGTGGAGGGAGGGAGCCATGAAAAACTGTTTTTT. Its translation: CAWSVEGGSHEKLFF.

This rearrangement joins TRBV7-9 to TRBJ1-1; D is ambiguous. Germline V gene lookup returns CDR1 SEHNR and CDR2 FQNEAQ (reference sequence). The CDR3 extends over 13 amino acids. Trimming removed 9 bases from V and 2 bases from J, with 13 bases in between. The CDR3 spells CASSEQSNTEAFF. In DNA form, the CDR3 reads TGTGCCAGTTCGGAACAGAGCAACACTGAAGCTTTCTTT.

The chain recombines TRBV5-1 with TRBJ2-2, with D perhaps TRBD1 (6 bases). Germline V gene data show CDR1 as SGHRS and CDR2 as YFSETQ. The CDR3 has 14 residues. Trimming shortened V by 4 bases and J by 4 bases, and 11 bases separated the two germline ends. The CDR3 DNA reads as TGCGCCAGCAGCATACAGGGTGGCACCGGGGAGCTGTTTTTT. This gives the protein CASSIQGGTGELFF.

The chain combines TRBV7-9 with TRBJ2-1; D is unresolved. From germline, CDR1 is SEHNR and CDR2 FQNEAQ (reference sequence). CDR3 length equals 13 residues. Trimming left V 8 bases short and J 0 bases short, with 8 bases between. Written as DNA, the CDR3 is TGTGCCAGCCCTGGCAGCTCCTACAATGAGCAGTTCTTC. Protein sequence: CASPGSSYNEQFF.